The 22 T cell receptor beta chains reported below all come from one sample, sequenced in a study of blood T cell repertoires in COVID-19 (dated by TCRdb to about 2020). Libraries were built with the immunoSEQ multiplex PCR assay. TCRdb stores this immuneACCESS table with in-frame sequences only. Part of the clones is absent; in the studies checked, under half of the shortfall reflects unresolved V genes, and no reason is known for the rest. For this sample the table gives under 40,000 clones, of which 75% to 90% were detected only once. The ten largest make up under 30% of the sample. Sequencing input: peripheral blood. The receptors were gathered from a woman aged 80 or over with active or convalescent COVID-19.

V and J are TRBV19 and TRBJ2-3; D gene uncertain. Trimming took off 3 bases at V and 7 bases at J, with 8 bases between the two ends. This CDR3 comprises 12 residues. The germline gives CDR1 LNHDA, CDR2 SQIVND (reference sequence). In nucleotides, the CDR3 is TGTGCCAGTAGTATGCGAGGAAATACGCAGTATTTT. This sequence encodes CASSMRGNTQYF.

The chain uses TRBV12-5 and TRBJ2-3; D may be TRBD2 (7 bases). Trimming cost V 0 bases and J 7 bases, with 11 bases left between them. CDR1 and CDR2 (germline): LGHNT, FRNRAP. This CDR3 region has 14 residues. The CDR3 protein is CASGLVGGGNTQYF. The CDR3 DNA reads TGTGCTAGTGGTTTGGTTGGGGGGGGCAATACGCAGTATTTT.

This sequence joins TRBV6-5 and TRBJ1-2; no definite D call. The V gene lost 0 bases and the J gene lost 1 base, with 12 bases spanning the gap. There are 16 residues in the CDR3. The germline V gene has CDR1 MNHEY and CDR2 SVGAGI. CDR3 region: CASSYSEQPFNYGYTF. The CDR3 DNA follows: TGTGCCAGCAGTTACTCGGAACAGCCTTTTAACTATGGCTACACCTTC.

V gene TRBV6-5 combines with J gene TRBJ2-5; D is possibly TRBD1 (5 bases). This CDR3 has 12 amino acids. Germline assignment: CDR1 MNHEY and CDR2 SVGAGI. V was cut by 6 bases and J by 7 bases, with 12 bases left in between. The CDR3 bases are TGTGCCAGCAGAATAGCCCAGGGGACCCAGTACTTC. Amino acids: CASRIAQGTQYF.

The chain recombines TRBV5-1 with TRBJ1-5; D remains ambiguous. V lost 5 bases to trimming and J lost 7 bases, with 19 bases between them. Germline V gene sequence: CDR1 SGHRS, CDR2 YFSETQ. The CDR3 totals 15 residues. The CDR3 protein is CASSQTGSENQPQHF. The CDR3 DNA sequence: TGCGCCAGCAGTCAGACGGGAAGCGAAAACCAGCCCCAGCATTTT.

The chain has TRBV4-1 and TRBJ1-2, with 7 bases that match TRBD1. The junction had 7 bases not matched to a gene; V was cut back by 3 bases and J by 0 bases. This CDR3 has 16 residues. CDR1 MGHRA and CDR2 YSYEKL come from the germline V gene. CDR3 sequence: CASSHQTGTANYGYTF. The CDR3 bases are TGCGCCAGCAGCCACCAAACAGGGACAGCTAACTATGGCTACACCTTC.

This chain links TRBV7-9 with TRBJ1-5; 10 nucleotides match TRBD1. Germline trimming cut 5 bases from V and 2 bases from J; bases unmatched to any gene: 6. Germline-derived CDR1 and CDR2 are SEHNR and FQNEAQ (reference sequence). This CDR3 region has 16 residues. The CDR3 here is CASSPAGTGGNQPQHF. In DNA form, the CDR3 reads TGTGCCAGCAGCCCTGCCGGGACAGGGGGCAATCAGCCCCAGCATTTT.

The CDR3 DNA follows: TGTGCCAGCAGTTACCAGGCGGACAGGGACTATGGCTACACCTTC. The encoded protein is CASSYQADRDYGYTF. J is TRBJ1-2 and V is TRBV6-5, with 8 bases that match TRBD1. The CDR3 consists of 15 residues. Germline V gene lookup returns CDR1 MNHEY and CDR2 SVGAGI. Trimming took 2 bases from V and 3 from J; bases not matched to a gene: 5.

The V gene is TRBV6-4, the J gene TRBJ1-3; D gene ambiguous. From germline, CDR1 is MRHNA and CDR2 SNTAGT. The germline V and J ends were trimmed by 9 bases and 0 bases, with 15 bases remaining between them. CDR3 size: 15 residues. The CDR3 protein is CARNPGRSSGNTIYF. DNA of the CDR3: TGTGCCAGAAACCCTGGCAGAAGCTCTGGAAACACCATATATTTT.

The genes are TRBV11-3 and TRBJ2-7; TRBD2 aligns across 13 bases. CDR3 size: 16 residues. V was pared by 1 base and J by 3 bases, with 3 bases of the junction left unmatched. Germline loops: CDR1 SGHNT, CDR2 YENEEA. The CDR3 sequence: CASSLAGTSGDYEQYF. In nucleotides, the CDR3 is TGTGCCAGCAGCTTAGCCGGGACTAGCGGGGACTACGAGCAGTACTTC.

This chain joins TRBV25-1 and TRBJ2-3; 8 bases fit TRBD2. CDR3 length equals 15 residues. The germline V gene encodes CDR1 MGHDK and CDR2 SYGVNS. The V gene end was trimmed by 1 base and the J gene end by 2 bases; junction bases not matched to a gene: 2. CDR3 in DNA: TGTGCCAGCAGTGAATCGCGGGGGGTCACAGATACGCAGTATTTT. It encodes CASSESRGVTDTQYF.

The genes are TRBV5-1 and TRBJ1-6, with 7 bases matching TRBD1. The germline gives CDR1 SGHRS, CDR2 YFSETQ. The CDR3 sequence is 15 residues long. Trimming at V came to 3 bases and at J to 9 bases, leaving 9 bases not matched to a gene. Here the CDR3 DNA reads TGCGCCAGCAGCTCCCCAGGGGGTGAGAGTTCACCCCTCCACTTT. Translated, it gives CASSSPGGESSPLHF. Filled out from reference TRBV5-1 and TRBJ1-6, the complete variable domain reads KAGVTQTPRYLIKTRGQQVTLSCSPISGHRSVSWYQQTPGQGLQFLFEYFSETQRNKGNFPGRFSGRQFSNSRSEMNVSTLELGDSALYLCASSSPGGESSPLHFGNGTRLTVT.

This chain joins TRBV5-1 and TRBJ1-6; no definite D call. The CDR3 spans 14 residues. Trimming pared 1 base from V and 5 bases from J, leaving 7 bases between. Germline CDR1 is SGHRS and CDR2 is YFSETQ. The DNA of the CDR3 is TGCGCCAGCAGCTTGACAGTTAATAATTCACCCCTCCACTTT. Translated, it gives CASSLTVNNSPLHF. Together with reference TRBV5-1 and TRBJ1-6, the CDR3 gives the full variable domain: KAGVTQTPRYLIKTRGQQVTLSCSPISGHRSVSWYQQTPGQGLQFLFEYFSETQRNKGNFPGRFSGRQFSNSRSEMNVSTLELGDSALYLCASSLTVNNSPLHFGNGTRLTVT.

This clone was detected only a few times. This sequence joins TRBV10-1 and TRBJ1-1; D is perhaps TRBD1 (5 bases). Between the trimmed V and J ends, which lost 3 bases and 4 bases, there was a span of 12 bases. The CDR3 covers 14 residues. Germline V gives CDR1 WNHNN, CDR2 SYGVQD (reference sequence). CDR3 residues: CASSDGTPGTEAFF. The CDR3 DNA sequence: TGCGCCAGCAGTGATGGGACTCCTGGCACTGAAGCTTTCTTT.

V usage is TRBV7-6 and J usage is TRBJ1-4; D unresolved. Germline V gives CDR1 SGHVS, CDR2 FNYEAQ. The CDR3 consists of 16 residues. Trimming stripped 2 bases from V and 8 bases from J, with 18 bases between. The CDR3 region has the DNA TGTGCCAGCAGCTTAAGCCCTCTCGGGGTTCGGGAAAAACTGTTTTTT. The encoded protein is CASSLSPLGVREKLFF.

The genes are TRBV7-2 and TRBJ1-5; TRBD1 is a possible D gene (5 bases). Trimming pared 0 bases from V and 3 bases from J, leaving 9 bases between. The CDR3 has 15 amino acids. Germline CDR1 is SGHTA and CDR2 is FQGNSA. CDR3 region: CASSLAGQINQPQHF. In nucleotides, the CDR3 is TGTGCCAGCAGCTTAGCGGGGCAGATCAATCAGCCCCAGCATTTT. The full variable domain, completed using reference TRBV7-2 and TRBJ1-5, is GAGVSQSPSNKVTEKGKDVELRCDPISGHTALYWYRQSLGQGLEFLIYFQGNSAPDKSGLPSDRFSAERTGGSVSTLTIQRTQQEDSAVYLCASSLAGQINQPQHFGDGTRLSIL.

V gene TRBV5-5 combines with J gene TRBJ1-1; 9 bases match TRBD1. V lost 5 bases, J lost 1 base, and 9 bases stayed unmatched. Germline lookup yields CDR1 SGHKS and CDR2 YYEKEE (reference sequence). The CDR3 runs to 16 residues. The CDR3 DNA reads TGTGCCAGCAGTTCTCCCGGGACAGGGCCGAACACTGAAGCTTTCTTT. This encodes CASSSPGTGPNTEAFF.

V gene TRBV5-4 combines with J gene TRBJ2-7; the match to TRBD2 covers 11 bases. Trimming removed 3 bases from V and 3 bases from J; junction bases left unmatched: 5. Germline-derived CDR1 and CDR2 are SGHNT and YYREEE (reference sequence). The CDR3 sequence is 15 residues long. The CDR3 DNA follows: TGTGCCAGCAGCTCCATAGCGGGGGGGAACTACGAGCAGTACTTC. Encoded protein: CASSSIAGGNYEQYF.

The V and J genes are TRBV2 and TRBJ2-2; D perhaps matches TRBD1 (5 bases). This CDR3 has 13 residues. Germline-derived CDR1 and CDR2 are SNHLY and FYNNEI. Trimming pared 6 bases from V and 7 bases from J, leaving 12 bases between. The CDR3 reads CASSRRGYGELFF. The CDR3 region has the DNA TGTGCCAGCAGCCGAAGGGGTTACGGGGAGCTGTTTTTT.

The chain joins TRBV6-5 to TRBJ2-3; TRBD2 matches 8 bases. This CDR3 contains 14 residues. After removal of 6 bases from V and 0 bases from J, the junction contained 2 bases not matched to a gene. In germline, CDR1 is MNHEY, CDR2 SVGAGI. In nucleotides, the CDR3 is TGTGCCAGCAGGAGCGGGGGTAGCACAGATACGCAGTATTTT. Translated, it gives CASRSGGSTDTQYF.

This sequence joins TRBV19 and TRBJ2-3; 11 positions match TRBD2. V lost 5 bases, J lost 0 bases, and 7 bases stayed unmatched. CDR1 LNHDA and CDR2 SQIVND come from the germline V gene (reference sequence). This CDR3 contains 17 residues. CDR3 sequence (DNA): TGTGCCAGTAGTGAGGCTAGCGGGGGGCTTAGCACAGATACGCAGTATTTT. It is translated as CASSEASGGLSTDTQYF. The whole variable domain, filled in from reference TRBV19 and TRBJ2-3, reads DGGITQSPKYLFRKEGQNVTLSCEQNLNHDAMYWYRQDPGQGLRLIYYSQIVNDFQKGDIAEGYSVSREKKESFPLTVTSAQKNPTAFYLCASSEASGGLSTDTQYFGPGTRLTVL.

CDR3 sequence: CASSLGESVYNSPLHF. CDR3 sequence (DNA): TGCGCCAGCAGCCTAGGGGAATCAGTCTATAATTCACCCCTCCACTTT. This sequence joins TRBV5-1 and TRBJ1-6; TRBD1 might be the D (5 bases). The CDR3 runs 16 residues. The germline gives CDR1 SGHRS, CDR2 YFSETQ. Trimming removed 4 bases from V and 3 bases from J, with 14 bases in between.